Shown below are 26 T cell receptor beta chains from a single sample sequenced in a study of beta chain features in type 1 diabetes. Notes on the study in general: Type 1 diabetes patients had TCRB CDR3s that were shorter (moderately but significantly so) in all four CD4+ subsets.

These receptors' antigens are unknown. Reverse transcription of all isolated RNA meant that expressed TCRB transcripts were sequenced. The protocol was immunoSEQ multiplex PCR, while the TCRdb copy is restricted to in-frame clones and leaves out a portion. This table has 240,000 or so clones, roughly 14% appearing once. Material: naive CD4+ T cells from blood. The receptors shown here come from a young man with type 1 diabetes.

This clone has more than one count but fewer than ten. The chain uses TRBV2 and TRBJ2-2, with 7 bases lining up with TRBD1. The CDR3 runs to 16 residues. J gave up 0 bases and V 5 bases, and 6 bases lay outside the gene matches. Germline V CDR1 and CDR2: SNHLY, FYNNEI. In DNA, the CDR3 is TGTGCCAGCAGTAGGGAAGGGACAGCGAACACCGGGGAGCTGTTTTTT. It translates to CASSREGTANTGELFF.

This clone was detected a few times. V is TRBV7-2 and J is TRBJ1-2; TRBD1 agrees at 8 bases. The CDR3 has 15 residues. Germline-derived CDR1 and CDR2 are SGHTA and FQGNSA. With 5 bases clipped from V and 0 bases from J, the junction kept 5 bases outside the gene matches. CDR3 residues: CASSTTGGANYGYTF. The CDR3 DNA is TGTGCCAGCAGCACTACAGGGGGAGCTAACTATGGCTACACCTTC.

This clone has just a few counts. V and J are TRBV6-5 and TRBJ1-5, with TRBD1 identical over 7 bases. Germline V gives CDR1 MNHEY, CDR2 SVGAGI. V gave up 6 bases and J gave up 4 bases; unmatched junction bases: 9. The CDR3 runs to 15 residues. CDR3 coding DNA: TGTGCCAGCAGGCGACAGGGTTTCGGGAATCAGCCCCAGCATTTT. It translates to CASRRQGFGNQPQHF.

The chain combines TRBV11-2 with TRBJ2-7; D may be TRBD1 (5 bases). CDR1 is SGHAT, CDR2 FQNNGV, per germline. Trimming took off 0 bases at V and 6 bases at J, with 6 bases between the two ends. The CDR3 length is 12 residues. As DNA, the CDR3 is TGTGCCAGCAGCTTAGAAGGGGTCGAGCAGTACTTC. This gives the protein CASSLEGVEQYF.

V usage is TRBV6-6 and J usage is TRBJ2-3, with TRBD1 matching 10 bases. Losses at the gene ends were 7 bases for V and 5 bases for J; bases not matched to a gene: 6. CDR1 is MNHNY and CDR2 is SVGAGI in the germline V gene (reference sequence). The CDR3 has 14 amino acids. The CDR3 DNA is TGTGCCAGCACCAGACAGGGGGCGGGAGATACGCAGTATTTT. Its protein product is CASTRQGAGDTQYF.

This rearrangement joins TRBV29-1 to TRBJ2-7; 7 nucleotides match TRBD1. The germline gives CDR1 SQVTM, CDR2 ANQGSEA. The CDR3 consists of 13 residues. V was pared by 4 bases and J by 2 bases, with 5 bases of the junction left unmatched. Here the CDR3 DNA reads TGCAGCGTTGTAACAGGGGCCCCCTACGAGCAGTACTTC. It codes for CSVVTGAPYEQYF.

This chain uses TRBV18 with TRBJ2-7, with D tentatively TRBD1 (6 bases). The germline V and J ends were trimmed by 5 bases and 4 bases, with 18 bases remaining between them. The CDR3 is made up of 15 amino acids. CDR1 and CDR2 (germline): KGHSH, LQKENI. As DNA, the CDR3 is TGTGCCAGCTCAAAACCGACAGGCCAACCTTACGAGCAGTACTTC. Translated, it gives CASSKPTGQPYEQYF. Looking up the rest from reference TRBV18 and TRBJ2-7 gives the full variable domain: NAGVMQNPRHLVRRRGQEARLRCSPMKGHSHVYWYRQLPEEGLKFMVYLQKENIIDESGMPKERFSAEFPKEGPSILRIQQVVRGDSAAYFCASSKPTGQPYEQYFGPGTRLTVT.

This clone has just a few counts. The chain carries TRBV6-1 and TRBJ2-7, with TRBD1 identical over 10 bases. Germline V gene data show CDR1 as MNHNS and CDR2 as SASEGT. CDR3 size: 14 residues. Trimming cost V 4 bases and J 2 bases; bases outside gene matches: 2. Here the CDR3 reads CASSGTGGTYEQYF. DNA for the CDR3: TGTGCCAGCAGTGGGACAGGGGGAACCTACGAGCAGTACTTC.

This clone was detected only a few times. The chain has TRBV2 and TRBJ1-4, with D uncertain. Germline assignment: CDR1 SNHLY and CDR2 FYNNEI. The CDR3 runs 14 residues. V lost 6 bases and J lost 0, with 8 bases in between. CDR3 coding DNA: TGTGCCAGCAGCCCAGTGACAACTAATGAAAAACTGTTTTTT. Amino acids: CASSPVTTNEKLFF.

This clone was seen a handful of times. CDR3 sequence reads: CAWTSASVYGYTF. CDR3 DNA: TGTGCCTGGACATCCGCCTCGGTCTATGGCTACACCTTC. This sequence joins TRBV30 and TRBJ1-2, with no clear D. CDR3 size: 13 residues. CDR1 GTSNPN and CDR2 SVGIG come from the germline V gene (reference sequence). V was shortened by 4 bases and J by 4 bases, with 13 bases between the two germline ends.

CDR3 nucleotide sequence: TGTGCCAGCACCGGCGGGGAGGGGTACTACAATGAGCAGTTCTTC. Translating it yields CASTGGEGYYNEQFF. The V gene is TRBV7-9, the J gene TRBJ2-1; 7 nucleotides line up with TRBD2. V was pared by 7 bases and J by 3 bases, with 9 bases of the junction left unmatched. The germline V gene has CDR1 SEHNR and CDR2 FQNEAQ (reference sequence). This CDR3 comprises 15 residues.

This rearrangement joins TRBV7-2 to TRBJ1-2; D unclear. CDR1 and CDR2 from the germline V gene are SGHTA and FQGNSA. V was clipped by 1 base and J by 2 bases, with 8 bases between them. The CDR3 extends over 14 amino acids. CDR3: CASSLGGGNYGYTF. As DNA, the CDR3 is TGTGCCAGCAGCTTAGGCGGAGGGAACTATGGCTACACCTTC.

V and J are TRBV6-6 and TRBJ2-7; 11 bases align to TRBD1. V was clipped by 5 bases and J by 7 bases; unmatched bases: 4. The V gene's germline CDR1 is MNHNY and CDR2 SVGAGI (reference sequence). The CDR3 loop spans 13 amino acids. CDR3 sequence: CASSGQGAREQYF. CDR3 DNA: TGTGCCAGCAGTGGACAGGGGGCGAGGGAGCAGTACTTC.

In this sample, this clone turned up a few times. The CDR3 DNA sequence: TGTGCCAGTAGGTCCGGGACAGGGAACACCGGGGAGCTGTTTTTT. Amino acids: CASRSGTGNTGELFF. This chain connects TRBV19 to TRBJ2-2; the match to TRBD1 covers 8 bases. The V gene's germline CDR1 is LNHDA and CDR2 SQIVND (reference sequence). J lost 1 base, V lost 6 bases, and 4 bases had no gene match. The CDR3 loop spans 15 amino acids.

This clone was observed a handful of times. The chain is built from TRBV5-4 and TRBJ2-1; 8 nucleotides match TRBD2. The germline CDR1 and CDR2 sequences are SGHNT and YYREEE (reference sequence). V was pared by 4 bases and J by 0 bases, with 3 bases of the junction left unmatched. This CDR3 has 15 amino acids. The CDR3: CASSQTSDSYNEQFF. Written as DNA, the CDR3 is TGTGCCAGCAGCCAGACTAGCGACTCCTACAATGAGCAGTTCTTC.

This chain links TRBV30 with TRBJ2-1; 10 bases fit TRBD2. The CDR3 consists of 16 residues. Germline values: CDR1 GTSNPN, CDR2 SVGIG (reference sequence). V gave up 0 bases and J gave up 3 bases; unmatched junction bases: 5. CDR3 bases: TGTGCCTGGAGTGTACGGGCTAGCGGGAGCTACAATGAGCAGTTCTTC. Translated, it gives CAWSVRASGSYNEQFF.

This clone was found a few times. In nucleotides, the CDR3 is TGTGCCAGCAGCATTTCAGGACAGGGCGACAATCAGCCCCAGCATTTT. Amino acid sequence: CASSISGQGDNQPQHF. This chain connects TRBV5-4 to TRBJ1-5, with 8 bases matching TRBD1. Trimming cost V 4 bases and J 3 bases; bases outside gene matches: 9. CDR3 length: 16 residues. Looked up from germline, CDR1 is SGHNT and CDR2 is YYREEE (reference sequence).

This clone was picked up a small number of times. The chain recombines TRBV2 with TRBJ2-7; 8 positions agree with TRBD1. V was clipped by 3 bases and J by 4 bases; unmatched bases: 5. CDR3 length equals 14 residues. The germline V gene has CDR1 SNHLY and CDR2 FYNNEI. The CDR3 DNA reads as TGTGCCAGCAGTGAGTGGACAGGGCTATACGAGCAGTACTTC. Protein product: CASSEWTGLYEQYF.

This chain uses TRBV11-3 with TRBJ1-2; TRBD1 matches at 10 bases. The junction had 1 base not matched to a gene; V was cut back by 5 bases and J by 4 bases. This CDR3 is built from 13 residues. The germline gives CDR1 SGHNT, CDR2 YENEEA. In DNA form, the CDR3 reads TGTGCCAGCAGCGGACAGGGGGTCTATGGCTACACCTTC. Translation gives CASSGQGVYGYTF.

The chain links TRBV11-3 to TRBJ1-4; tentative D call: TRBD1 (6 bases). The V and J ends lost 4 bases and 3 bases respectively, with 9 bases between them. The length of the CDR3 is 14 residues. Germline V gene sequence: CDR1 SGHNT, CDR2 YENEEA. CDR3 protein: CASSSGQPNEKLFF. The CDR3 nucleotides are TGTGCCAGCAGCTCCGGACAGCCTAATGAAAAACTGTTTTTT.

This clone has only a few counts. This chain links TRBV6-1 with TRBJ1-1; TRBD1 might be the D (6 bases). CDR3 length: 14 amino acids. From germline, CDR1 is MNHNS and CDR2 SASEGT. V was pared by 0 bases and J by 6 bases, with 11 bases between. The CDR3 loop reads CASSEAYAGAEAFF. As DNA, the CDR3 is TGTGCCAGCAGTGAAGCGTACGCAGGGGCTGAAGCTTTCTTT.

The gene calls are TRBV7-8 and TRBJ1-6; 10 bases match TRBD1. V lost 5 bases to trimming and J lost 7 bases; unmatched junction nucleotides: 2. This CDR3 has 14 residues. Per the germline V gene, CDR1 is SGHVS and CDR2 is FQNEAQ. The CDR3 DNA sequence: TGTGCCAGCAGCCTGGACAGGGGGAATTCACCCCTCCACTTT. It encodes CASSLDRGNSPLHF. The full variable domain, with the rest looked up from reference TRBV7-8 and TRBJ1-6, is GAGVSQSPRYKVAKRGQDVALRCDPISGHVSLFWYQQALGQGPEFLTYFQNEAQLDKSGLPSDRFFAERPEGSVSTLKIQRTQQEDSAVYLCASSLDRGNSPLHFGNGTRLTVT.

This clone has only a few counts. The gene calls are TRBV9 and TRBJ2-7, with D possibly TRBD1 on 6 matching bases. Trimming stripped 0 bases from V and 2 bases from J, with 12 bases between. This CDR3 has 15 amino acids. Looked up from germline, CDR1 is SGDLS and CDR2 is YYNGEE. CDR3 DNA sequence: TGTGCCAGCAGCGTAGAACCAGGGGAGACCTACGAGCAGTACTTC. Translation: CASSVEPGETYEQYF.

CDR3 DNA: TGTGCCTGGGGACAGAACAATCAGCCCCAGCATTTT. This encodes CAWGQNNQPQHF. The chain is built from TRBV30 and TRBJ1-5, with a weak D call TRBD1 (6 bases). Germline CDR1 reads GTSNPN; CDR2 reads SVGIG (reference sequence). Deletions cut 5 bases from V and 3 bases from J, with 8 bases between. The CDR3 runs 12 residues.

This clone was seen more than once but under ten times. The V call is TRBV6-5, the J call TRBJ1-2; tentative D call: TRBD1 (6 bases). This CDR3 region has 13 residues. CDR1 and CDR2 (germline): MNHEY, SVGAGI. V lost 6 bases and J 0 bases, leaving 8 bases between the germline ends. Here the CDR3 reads CASRRTANYGYTF. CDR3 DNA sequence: TGTGCCAGCAGGAGGACAGCTAACTATGGCTACACCTTC.

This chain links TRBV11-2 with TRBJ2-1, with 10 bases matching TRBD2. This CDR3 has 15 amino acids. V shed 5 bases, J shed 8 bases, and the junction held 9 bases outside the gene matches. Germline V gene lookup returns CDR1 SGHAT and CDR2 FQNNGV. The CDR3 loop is CASSLSGGASHEQFF. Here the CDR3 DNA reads TGTGCCAGCAGCCTCAGCGGGGGGGCCTCCCATGAGCAGTTCTTC.